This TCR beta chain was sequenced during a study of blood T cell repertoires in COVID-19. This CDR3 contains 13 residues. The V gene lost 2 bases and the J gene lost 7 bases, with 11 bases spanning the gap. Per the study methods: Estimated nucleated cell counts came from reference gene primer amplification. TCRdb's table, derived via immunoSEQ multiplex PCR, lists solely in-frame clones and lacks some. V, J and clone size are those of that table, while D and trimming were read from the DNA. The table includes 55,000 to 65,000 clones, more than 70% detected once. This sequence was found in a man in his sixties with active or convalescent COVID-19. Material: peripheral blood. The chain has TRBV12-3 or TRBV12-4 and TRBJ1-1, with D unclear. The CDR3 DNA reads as TGTGCCAGCAGTTTAATGACACTTTATGAAGCTTTCTTT. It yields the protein CASSLMTLYEAFF.